This record covers a single T cell receptor (beta chain). In the source study's methods: Reference gene primer amplification gave nucleated cell count estimates. Profiled with immunoSEQ multiplex PCR; TCRdb holds only in-frame clones, not every one. Clone size and the V and J calls come from that table; the DNA yielded D and trimming. This table has over 250,000 clones, almost 85% appearing once. This specimen comes from a study of blood T cell repertoires in COVID-19. The wider study: From the United States, Italy and Spain came samples of acute and convalescent COVID-19. In each case, the material was cDNA or gDNA derived from T cells, B-cell-depleted T cells, or PBMCs.

Germline-derived CDR1 and CDR2 are SGHVS and FNYEAQ. The CDR3 totals 18 residues. The J segment lost 0 bases and the V segment lost 1 base, leaving 11 bases of the junction unmatched. Material: peripheral blood. The chain has TRBV7-6 and TRBJ2-7; 8 bases are shared with TRBD2. This TCR was sampled from a man aged 50-59 years with active or convalescent COVID-19. CDR3 sequence: CASSLEPGIAGHSYEQYF. DNA for the CDR3: TGTGCCAGCAGCTTAGAACCAGGAATAGCGGGGCACTCCTACGAGCAGTACTTC.